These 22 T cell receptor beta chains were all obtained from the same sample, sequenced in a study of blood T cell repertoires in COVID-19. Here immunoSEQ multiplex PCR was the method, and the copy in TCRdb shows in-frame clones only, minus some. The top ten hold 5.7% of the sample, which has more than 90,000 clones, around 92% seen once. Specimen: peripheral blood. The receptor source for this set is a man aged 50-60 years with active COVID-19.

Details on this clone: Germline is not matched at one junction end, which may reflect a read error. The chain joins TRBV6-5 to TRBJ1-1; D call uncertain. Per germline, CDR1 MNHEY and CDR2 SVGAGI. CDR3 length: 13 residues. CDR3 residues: CASTYTRNTEAFF. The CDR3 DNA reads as TGTGCCAGCACTTACACAAGGAACACTGAAGCTTTCTTT.

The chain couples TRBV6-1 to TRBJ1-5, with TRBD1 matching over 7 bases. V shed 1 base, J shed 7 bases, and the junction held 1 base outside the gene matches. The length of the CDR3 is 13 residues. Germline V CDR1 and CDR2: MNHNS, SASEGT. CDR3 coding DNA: TGTGCCAGCAGTGAAGTGGGACAGCAGCCCCAGCATTTT. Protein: CASSEVGQQPQHF.

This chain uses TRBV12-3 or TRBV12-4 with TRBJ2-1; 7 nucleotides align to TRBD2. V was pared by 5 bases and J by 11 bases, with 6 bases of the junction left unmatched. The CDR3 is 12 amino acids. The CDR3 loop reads CASSEPSGKQFF. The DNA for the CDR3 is TGTGCCAGCAGTGAACCTAGCGGAAAGCAGTTCTTC.

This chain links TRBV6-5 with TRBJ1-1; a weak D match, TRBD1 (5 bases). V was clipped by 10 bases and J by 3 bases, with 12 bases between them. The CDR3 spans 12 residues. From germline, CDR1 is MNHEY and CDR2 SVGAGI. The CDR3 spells CATYEGDTEAFF. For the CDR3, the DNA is TGTGCCACCTACGAAGGGGACACTGAAGCTTTCTTT.

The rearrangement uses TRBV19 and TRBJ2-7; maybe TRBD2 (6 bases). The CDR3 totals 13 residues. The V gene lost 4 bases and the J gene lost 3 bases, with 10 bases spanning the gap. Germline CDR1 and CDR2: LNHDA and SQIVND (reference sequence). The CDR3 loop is CASSTGLIYEQYF. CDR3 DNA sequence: TGTGCCAGTAGTACGGGACTGATCTACGAGCAGTACTTC.

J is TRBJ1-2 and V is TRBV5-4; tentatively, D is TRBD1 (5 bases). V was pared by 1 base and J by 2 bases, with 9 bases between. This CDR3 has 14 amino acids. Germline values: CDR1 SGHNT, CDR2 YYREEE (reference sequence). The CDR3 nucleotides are TGTGCCAGCAGCTTGAGGGGTGGGAACTATGGCTACACCTTC. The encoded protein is CASSLRGGNYGYTF.

The CDR3 here is CASSRGGTGYEQYF. The CDR3 DNA follows: TGTGCCAGCAGTCGGGGCGGGACAGGCTACGAGCAGTACTTC. The chain recombines TRBV28 with TRBJ2-7; 8 bases map to TRBD1. Germline CDR1 reads MDHEN; CDR2 reads SYDVKM. V shed 5 bases, J shed 3 bases, and the junction held 6 bases outside the gene matches. The CDR3 sequence is 14 residues long.

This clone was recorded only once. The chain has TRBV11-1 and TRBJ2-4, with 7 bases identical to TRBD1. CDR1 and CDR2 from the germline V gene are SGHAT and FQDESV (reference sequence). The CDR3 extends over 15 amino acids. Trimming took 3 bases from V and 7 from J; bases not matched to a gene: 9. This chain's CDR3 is CASSFRQGLENIQYF. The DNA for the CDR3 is TGTGCCAGCAGCTTTCGACAGGGATTGGAGAACATTCAGTACTTC. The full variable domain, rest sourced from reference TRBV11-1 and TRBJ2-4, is EAEVAQSPRYKITEKSQAVAFWCDPISGHATLYWYRQILGQGPELLVQFQDESVVDDSQLPKDRFSAERLKGVDSTLKIQPAELGDSAMYLCASSFRQGLENIQYFGAGTRLSVL.

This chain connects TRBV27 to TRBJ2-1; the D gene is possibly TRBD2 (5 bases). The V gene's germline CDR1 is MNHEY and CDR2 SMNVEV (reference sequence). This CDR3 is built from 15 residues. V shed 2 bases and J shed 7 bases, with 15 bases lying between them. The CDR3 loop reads CASSLRWTPGNEQFF. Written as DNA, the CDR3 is TGTGCCAGCAGTTTACGGTGGACCCCGGGAAATGAGCAGTTCTTC.

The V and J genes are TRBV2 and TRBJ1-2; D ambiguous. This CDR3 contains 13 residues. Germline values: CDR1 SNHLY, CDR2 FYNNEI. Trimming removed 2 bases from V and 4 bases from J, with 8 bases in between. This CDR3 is CASSESFGYGYTF. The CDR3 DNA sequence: TGTGCCAGCAGTGAATCGTTCGGCTATGGCTACACCTTC.

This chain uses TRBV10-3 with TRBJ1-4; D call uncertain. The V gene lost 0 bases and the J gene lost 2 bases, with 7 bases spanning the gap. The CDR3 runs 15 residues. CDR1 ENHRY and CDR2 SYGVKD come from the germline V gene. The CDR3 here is CAISESSRTNEKLFF. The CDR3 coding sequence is TGTGCCATCAGTGAGTCCTCGAGGACTAATGAAAAACTGTTTTTT.

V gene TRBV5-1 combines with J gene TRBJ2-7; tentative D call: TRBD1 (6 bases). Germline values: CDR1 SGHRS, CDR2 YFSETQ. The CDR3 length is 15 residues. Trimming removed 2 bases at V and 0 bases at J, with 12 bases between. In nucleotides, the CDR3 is TGCGCCAGCAGCTTTAACACAGGGAGCTCCTACGAGCAGTACTTC. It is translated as CASSFNTGSSYEQYF.

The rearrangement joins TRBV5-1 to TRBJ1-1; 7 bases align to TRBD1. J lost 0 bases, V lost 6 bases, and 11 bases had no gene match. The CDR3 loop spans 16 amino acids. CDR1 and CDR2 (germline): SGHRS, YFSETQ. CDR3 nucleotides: TGCGCCAGCACCACATTTCCGACAGGGATGAACACTGAAGCTTTCTTT. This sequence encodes CASTTFPTGMNTEAFF.

CDR3 nucleotide sequence: TGTGCCAGCAGCACTGGACAGCAAGAGACCCAGTACTTC. Translation gives CASSTGQQETQYF. The chain is built from TRBV9 and TRBJ2-5; TRBD1 is a possible D gene (6 bases). V was shortened by 4 bases and J by 2 bases, with 9 bases between the two germline ends. Germline V gene data show CDR1 as SGDLS and CDR2 as YYNGEE. This CDR3 has 13 residues.

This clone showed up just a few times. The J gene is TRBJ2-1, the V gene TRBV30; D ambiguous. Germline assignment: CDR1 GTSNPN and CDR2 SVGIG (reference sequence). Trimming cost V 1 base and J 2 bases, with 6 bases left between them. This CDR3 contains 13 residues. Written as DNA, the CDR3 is TGTGCCTGGAGTGGCAAGCCCTACAATGAGCAGTTCTTC. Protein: CAWSGKPYNEQFF.

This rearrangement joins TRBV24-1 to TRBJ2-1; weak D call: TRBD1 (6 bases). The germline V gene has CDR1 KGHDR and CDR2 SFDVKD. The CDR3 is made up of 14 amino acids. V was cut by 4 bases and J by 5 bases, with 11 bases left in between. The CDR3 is CATSDPRTDNEQFF. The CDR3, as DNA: TGTGCCACCAGTGACCCCCGGACAGACAATGAGCAGTTCTTC.

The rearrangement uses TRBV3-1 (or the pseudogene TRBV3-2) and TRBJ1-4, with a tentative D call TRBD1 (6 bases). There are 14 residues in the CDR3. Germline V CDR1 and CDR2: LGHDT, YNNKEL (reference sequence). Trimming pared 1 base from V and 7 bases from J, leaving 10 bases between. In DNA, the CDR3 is TGTGCCAGCAGCCAAGCAGGGGAGGGTGAAAAACTGTTTTTT. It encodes CASSQAGEGEKLFF.

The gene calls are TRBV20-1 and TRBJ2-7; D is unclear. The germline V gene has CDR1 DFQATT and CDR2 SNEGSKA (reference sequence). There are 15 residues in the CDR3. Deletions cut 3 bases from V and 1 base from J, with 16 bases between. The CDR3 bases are TGCAGTGCTAGTTGGTCAGCGCGACCATCCTACGAGCAGTACTTC. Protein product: CSASWSARPSYEQYF.

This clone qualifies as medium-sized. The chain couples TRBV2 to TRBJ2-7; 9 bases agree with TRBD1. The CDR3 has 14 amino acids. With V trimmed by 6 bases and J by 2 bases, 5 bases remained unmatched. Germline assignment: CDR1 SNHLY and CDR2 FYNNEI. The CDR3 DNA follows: TGTGCCAGCAGCCGACAGGGGGGTACCTACGAGCAGTACTTC. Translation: CASSRQGGTYEQYF.

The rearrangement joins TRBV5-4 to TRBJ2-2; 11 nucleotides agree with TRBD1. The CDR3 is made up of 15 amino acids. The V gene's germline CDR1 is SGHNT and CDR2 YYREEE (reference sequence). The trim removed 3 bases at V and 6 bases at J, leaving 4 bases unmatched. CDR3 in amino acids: CASSSVGQGAGELFF. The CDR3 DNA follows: TGTGCCAGCAGCTCTGTGGGACAGGGGGCCGGGGAGCTGTTTTTT.

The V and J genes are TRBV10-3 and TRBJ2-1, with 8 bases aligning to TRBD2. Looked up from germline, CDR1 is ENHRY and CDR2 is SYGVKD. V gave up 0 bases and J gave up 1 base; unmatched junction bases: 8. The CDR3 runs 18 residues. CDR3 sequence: CAISESPAGALSYNEQFF. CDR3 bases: TGTGCCATCAGTGAGTCGCCAGCGGGGGCGTTGTCCTACAATGAGCAGTTCTTC.

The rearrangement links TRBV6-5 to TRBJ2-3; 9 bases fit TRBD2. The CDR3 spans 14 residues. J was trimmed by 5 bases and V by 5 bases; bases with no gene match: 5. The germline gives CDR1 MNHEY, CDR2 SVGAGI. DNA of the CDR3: TGTGCCAGCAGTAATAGCGGGAGAAGAGATACGCAGTATTTT. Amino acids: CASSNSGRRDTQYF.